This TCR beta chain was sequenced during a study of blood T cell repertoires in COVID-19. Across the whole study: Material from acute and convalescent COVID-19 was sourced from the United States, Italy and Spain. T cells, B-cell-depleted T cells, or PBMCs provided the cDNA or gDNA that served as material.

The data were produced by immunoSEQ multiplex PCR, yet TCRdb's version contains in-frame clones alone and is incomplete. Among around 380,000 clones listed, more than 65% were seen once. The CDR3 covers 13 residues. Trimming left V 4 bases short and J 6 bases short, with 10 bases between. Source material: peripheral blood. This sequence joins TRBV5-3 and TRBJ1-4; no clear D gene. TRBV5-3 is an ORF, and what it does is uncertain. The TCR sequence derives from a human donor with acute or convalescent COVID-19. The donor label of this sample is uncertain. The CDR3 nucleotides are TGTGCCAGAAGCCAAACCCCAGATGAAAAACTGTTTTTT. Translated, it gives CARSQTPDEKLFF.